This T cell receptor (beta chain) was identified in a study of metastatic and nonmetastatic thyroid tumors. The wider study: Across peripheral blood and tumor or nodule tissue samples taken from malignant and benign thyroid patients, the repertoires were compared with one another.

In this sample, this clone turned up many times. Its target is not known. The sample has other DNA sequences that encode this CDR3 too. Per germline, CDR1 LGHNA and CDR2 YNFKEQ. The length of the CDR3 is 17 residues. V lost 1 base, J lost 0 bases, and 10 bases lay in between. Per the authors' pipeline: Using the CDR3 differences seen across clinicopathological groups, the authors built a distant-metastasis classifier for papillary thyroid cancer, which was meant to discriminate distant-metastatic patients. MiXCR was used by TCRdb to re-call the PCR reads. The authors' filters were not applied to this entry. The repertoire consists of about 93,000 clones, with 10% to 15% occurring once and the leading ten covering approximately 10%. Ahead of thyroid surgery, no patient had received treatment of any kind. Study-wide points: Reported TCR beta diversity, measured in blood and tumor, was significantly higher for malignant thyroid tumors than for benign nodules.

The sequenced sample was blood. The chain is built from TRBV4-2 and TRBJ2-6, with D possibly TRBD1 on 5 matching bases. The TCR was taken from a female donor with papillary thyroid cancer or a benign thyroid nodule (not recorded which). Some clones in this sample may be carry-over from other donors' samples. Here the CDR3 DNA reads TGTGCCAGCAGCCAAGTACAGGCCAGCTCTGGGGCCAACGTCCTGACTTTC. This codes for CASSQVQASSGANVLTF.